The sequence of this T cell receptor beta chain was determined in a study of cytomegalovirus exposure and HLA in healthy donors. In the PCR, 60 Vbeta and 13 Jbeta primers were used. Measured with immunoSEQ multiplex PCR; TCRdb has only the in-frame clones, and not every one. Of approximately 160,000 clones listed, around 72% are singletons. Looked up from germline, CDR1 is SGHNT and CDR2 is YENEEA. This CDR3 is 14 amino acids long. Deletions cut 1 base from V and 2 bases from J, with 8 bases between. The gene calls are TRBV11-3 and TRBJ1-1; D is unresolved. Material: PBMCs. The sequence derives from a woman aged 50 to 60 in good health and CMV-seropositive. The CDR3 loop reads CASSLVATNTEAFF. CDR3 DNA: TGTGCCAGCAGCTTAGTAGCCACTAACACTGAAGCTTTCTTT.